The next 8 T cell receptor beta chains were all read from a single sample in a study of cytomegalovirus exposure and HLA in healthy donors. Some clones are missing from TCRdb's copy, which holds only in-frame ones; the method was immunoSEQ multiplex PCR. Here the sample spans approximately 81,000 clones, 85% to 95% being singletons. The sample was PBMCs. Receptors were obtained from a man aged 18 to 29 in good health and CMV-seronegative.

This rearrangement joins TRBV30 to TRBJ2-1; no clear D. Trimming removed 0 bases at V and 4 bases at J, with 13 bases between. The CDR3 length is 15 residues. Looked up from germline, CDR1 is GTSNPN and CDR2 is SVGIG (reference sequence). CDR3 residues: CAWSVSRIYYNEQFF. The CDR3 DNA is TGTGCCTGGAGTGTATCCAGGATCTATTACAATGAGCAGTTCTTC.

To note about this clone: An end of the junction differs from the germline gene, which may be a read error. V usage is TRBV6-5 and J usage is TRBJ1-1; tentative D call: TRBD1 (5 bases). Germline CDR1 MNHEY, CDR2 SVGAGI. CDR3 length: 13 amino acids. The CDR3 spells CASSYSKDTEAFF. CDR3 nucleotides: TGTGCCAGCAGTTACTCTAAGGACACCGAAGCTTTCTTT.

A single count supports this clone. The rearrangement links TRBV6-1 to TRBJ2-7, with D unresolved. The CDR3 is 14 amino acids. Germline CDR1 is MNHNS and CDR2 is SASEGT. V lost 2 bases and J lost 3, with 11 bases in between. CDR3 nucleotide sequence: TGTGCCAGCAGTGAACCCCGCGGCCTCTACGAGCAGTACTTC. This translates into CASSEPRGLYEQYF.

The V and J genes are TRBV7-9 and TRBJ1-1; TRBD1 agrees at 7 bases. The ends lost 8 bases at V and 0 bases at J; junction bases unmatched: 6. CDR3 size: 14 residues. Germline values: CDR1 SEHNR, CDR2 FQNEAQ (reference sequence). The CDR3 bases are TGTGCCAGCTCCCGGGACAGCCTGAACACTGAAGCTTTCTTT. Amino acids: CASSRDSLNTEAFF.

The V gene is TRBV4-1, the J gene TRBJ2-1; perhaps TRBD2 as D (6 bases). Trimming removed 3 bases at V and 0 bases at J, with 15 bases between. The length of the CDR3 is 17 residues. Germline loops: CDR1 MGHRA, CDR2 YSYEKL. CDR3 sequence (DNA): TGCGCCAGCAGCCAGGGACGGGAGCGGAGCTCCTACAATGAGCAGTTCTTC. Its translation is CASSQGRERSSYNEQFF.

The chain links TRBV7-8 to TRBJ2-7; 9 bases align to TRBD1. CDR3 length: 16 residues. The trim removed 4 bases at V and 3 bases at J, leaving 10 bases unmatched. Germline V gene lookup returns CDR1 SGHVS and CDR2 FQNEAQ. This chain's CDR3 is CASSSDLRTGVYEQYF. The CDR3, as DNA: TGTGCCAGCAGCTCAGACCTTCGGACAGGGGTCTACGAGCAGTACTTC.

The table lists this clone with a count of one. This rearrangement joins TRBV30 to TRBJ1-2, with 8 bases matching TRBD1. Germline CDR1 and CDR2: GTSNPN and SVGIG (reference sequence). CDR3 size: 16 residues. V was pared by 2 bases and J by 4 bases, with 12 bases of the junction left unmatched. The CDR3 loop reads CAWSFPGGSITYGYTF. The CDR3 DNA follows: TGTGCCTGGAGTTTCCCAGGGGGCTCCATTACCTATGGCTACACCTTC.

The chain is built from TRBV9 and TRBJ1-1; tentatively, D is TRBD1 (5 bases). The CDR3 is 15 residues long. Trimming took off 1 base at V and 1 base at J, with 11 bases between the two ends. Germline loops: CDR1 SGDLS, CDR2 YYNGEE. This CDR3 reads CASSVFGGRNTEAFF. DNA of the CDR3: TGTGCCAGCAGCGTATTCGGGGGACGGAACACTGAAGCTTTCTTT.